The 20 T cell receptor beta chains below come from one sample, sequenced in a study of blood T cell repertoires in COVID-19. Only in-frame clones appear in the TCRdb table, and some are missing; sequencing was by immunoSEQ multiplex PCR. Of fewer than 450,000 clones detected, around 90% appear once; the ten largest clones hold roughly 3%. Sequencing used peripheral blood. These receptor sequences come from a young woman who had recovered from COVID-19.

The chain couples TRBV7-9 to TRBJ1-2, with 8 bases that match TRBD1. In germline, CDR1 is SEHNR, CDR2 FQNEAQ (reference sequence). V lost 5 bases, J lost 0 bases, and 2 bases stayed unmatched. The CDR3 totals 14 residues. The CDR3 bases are TGTGCCAGCAGCCCACAGGGGGCTAACTATGGCTACACCTTC. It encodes CASSPQGANYGYTF.

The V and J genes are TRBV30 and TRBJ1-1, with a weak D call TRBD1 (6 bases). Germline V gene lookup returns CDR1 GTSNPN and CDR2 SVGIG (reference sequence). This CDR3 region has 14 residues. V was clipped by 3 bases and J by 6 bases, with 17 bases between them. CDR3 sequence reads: CAWRGYQGPSEAFF. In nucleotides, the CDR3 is TGTGCCTGGAGAGGTTATCAGGGGCCCTCTGAAGCTTTCTTT.

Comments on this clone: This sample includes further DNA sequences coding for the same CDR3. The CDR3 DNA is TGTGCCAGCTCACCTCGACTAGCGGGGCTCTACAATGAGCAGTTCTTC. Its translation: CASSPRLAGLYNEQFF. The rearrangement uses TRBV18 and TRBJ2-1; 11 nucleotides align to TRBD2. This CDR3 comprises 16 residues. Germline trimming cut 3 bases from V and 3 bases from J; bases unmatched to any gene: 4. The germline V gene has CDR1 KGHSH and CDR2 LQKENI.

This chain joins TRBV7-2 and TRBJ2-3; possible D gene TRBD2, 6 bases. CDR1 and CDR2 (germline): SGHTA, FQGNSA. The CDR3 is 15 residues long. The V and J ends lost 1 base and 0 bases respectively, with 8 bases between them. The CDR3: CASSLERESTDTQYF. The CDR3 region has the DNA TGTGCCAGCAGCTTAGAACGGGAGAGCACAGATACGCAGTATTTT.

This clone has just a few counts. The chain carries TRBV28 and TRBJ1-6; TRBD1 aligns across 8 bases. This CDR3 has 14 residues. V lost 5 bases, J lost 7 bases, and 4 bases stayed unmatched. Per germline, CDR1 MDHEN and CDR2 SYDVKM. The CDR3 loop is CASSQDRANSPLHF. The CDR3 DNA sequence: TGTGCCAGCAGTCAGGACAGGGCGAATTCACCCCTCCACTTT. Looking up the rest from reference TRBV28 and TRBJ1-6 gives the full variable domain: DVKVTQSSRYLVKRTGEKVFLECVQDMDHENMFWYRQDPGLGLRLIYFSYDVKMKEKGDIPEGYSVSREKKERFSLILESASTNQTSMYLCASSQDRANSPLHFGNGTRLTVT.

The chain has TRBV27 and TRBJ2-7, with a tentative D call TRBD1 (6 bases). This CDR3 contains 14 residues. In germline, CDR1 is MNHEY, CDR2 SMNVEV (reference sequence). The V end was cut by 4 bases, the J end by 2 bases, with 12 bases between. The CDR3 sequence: CASSSGTPAYEQYV. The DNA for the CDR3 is TGTGCCAGCAGTTCCGGGACACCCGCCTACGAGCAGTACGTC.

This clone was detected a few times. The CDR3 region is CASSVAAGRSTGELFF. The CDR3 coding sequence is TGTGCCAGCAGCGTAGCGGCAGGGAGGAGTACCGGGGAGCTGTTTTTT. V usage is TRBV9 and J usage is TRBJ2-2, with a possible D match to TRBD2 (6 bases). Germline V gene data show CDR1 as SGDLS and CDR2 as YYNGEE. Trimming stripped 0 bases from V and 5 bases from J, with 14 bases between. This CDR3 region has 16 residues.

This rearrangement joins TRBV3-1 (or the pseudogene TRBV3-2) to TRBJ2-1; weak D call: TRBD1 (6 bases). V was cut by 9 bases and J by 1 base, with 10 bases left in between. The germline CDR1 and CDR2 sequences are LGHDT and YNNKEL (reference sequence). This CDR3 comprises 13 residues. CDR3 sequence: CARPDRSYNEQFF. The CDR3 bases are TGTGCCAGACCCGACAGGTCCTACAATGAGCAGTTCTTC.

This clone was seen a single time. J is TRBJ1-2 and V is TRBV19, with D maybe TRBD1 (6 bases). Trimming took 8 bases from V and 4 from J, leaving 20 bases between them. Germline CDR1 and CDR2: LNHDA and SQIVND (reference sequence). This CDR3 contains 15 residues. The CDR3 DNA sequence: TGTGCCAGTTCGTGGGGGGGGCGAGTGGGCTATGGCTACACCTTC. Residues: CASSWGGRVGYGYTF.

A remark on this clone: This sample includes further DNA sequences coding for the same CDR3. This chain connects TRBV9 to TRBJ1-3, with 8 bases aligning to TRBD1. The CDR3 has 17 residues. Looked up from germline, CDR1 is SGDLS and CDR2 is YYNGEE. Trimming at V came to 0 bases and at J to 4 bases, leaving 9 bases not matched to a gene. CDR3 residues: CASSVAGQGSTGNTIYF. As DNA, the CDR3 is TGTGCCAGCAGCGTAGCTGGACAGGGTAGTACGGGAAACACCATATATTTT.

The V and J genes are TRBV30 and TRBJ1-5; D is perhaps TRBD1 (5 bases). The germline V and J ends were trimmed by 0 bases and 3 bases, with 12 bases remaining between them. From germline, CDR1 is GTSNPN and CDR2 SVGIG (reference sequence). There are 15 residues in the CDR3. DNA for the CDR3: TGTGCCTGGAGTGTACGGGCAGGGATCAATCAGCCCCAGCATTTT. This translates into CAWSVRAGINQPQHF. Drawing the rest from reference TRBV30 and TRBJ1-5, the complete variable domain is SQTIHQWPATLVQPVGSPLSLECTVEGTSNPNLYWYRQAAGRGLQLLFYSVGIGQISSEVPQNLSASRPQDRQFILSSKKLLLSDSGFYLCAWSVRAGINQPQHFGDGTRLSIL.

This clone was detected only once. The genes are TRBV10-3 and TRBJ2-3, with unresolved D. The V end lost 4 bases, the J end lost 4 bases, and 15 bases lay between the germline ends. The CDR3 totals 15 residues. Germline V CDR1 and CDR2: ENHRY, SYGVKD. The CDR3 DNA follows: TGTGCCATCAGTGTGAGAACGTGGGCCCCAGATACGCAGTATTTT. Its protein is CAISVRTWAPDTQYF.

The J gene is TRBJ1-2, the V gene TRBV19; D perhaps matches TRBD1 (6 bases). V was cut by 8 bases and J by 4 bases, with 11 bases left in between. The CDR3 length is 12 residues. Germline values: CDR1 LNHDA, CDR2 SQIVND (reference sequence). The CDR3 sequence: CASARGIYGYTF. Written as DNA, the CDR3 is TGTGCCAGTGCCAGGGGCATCTATGGCTACACCTTC.

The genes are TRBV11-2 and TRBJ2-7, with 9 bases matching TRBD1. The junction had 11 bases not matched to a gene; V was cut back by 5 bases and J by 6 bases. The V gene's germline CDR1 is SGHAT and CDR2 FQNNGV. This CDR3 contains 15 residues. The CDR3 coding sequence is TGTGCCAGCAGCGTCACCGGGACAGGGAACTCCGAGCAGTACGTC. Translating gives CASSVTGTGNSEQYV.

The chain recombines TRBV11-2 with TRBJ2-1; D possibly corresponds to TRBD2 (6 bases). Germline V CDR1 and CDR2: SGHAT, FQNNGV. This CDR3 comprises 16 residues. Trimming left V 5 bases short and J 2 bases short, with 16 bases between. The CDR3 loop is CASSTNRDFAYNEQFF. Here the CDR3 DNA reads TGTGCCAGCAGCACCAACCGGGACTTCGCCTACAATGAGCAGTTCTTC. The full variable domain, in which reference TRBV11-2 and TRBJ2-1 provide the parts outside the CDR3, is EAGVAQSPRYKIIEKRQSVAFWCNPISGHATLYWYQQILGQGPKLLIQFQNNGVVDDSQLPKDRFSAERLKGVDSTLKIQPAKLEDSAVYLCASSTNRDFAYNEQFFGPGTRLTVL.

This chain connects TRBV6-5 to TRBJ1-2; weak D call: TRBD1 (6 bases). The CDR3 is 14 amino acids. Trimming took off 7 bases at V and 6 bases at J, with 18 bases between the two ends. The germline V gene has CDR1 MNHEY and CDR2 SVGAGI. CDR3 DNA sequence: TGTGCCAGCAAGATCCGGACAGTTGGTAATGGCTACACCTTC. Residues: CASKIRTVGNGYTF.

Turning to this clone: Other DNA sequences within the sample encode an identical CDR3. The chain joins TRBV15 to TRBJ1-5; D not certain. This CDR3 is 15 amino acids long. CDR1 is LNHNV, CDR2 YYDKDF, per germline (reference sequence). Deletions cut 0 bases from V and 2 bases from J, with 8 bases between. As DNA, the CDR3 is TGTGCCACCAGCAGAGATTCGGGAGGCAATCAGCCCCAGCATTTT. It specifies CATSRDSGGNQPQHF.

In DNA form, the CDR3 reads TGTGCCAGCACCCGGTCGGGCGGGAGAACTAGCACAGATACGCAGTATTTT. Its translation is CASTRSGGRTSTDTQYF. The chain employs TRBV7-8 and TRBJ2-3; TRBD2 agrees at 7 bases. Per germline, CDR1 SGHVS and CDR2 FQNEAQ. The length of the CDR3 is 17 residues. V shed 7 bases and J 0 bases; nucleotides not matched to a gene: 13.

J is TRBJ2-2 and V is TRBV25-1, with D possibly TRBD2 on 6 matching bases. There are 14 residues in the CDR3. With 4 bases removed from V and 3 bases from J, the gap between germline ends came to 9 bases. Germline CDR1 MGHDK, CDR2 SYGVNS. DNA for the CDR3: TGTGCCAGCAGTGTTGGAGGGCACACCGGGGAGCTGTTTTTT. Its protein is CASSVGGHTGELFF.

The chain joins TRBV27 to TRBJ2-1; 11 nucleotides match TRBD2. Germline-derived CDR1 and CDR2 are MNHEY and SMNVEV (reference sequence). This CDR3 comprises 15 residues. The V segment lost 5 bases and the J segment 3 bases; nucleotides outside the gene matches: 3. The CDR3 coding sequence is TGTGCCAGCAGTATACTAGCGGGGGACTACAATGAGCAGTTCTTC. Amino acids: CASSILAGDYNEQFF.